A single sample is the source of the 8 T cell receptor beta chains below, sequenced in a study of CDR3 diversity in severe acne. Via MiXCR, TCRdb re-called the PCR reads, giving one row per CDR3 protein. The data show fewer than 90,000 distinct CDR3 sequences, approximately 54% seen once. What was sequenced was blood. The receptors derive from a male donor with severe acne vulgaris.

This chain's CDR3 is CASSPRQGVRGGEYF. The CDR3, as DNA: TGTGCCAGCAGCCCTCGACAGGGGGTACGAGGTGGGGAGTACTTC. The chain links TRBV13 to TRBJ2-7; TRBD1 agrees at 9 bases. CDR1 and CDR2 (germline): PRHDT, FYEKMQ (reference sequence). The J segment lost 11 bases and the V segment lost 5 bases, leaving 16 bases of the junction unmatched. The CDR3 length is 15 residues.

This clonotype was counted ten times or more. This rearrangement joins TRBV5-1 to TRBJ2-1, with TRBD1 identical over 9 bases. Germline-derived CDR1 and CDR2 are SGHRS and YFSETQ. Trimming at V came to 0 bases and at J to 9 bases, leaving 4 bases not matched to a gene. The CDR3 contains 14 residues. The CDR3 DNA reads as TGCGCCAGCAGCTTGGGACAGGGGGGGAGTGAGCAGTTCTTC. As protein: CASSLGQGGSEQFF. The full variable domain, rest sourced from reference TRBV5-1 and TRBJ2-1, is KAGVTQTPRYLIKTRGQQVTLSCSPISGHRSVSWYQQTPGQGLQFLFEYFSETQRNKGNFPGRFSGRQFSNSRSEMNVSTLELGDSALYLCASSLGQGGSEQFFGPGTRLTVL.

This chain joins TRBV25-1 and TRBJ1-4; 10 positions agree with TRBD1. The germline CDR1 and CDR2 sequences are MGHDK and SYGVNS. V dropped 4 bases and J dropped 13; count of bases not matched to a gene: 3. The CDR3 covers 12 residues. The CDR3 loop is CASSGDRGRLFF. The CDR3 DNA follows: TGTGCCAGCAGTGGGGACAGGGGAAGACTGTTTTTT.

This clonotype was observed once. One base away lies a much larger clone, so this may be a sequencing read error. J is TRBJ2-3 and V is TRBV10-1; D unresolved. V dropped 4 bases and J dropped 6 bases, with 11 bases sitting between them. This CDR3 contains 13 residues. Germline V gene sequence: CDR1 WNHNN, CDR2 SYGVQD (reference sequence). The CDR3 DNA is TGCGCCAGCAGTGCCTCAAGGGTGGATACGCAGTATTTT. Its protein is CASSASRVDTQYF.

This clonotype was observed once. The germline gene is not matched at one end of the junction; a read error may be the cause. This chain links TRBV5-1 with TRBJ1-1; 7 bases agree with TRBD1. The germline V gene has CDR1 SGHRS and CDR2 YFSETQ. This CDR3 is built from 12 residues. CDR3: CVSSRQGPEAFF. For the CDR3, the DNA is TGCGTCAGCAGCAGACAGGGTCCTGAAGCTTTCTTT. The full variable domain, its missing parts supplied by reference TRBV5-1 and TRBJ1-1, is KAGVTQTPRYLIKTRGQQVTLSCSPISGHRSVSWYQQTPGQGLQFLFEYFSETQRNKGNFPGRFSGRQFSNSRSEMNVSTLELGDSALYLCVSSRQGPEAFFGQGTRLTVV.

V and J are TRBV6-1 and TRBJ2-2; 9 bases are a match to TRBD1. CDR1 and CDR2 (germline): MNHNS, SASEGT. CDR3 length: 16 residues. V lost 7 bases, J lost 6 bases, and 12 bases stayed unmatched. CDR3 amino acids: CASTPPGQGRSGELFF. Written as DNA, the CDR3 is TGTGCCAGCACCCCCCCGGGACAGGGTCGCTCCGGGGAGCTGTTTTTT.

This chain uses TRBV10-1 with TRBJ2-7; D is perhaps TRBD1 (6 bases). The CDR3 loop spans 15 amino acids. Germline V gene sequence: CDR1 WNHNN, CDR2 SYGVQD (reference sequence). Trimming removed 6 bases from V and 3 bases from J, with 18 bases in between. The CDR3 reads CASSGTIGLGYEQYF. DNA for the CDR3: TGCGCCAGCAGCGGGACAATCGGCTTAGGCTACGAGCAGTACTTC.

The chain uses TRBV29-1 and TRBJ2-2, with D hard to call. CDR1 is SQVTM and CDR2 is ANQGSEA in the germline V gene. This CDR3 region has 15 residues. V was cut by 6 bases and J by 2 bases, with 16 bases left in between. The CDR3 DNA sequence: TGCAGCGTGGCGGAGCCTCCGCAAAACACCGGGGAGCTGTTTTTT. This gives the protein CSVAEPPQNTGELFF.